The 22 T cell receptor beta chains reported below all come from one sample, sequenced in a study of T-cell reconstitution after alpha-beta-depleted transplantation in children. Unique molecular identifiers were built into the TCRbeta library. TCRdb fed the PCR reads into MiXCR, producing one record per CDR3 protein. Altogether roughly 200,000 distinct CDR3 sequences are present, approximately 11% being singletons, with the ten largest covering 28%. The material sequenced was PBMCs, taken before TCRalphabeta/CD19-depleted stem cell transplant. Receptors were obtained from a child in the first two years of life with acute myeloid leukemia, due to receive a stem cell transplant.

CDR3 region: CASSITGPYEQYF. CDR3 in DNA: TGTGCCAGTAGTATCACAGGACCCTACGAGCAGTACTTC. The chain joins TRBV19 to TRBJ2-7; maybe TRBD1 (5 bases). Trimming cost V 3 bases and J 2 bases, with 8 bases left between them. The CDR3 has 13 amino acids. The germline V gene has CDR1 LNHDA and CDR2 SQIVND (reference sequence). The whole variable domain, filled in from reference TRBV19 and TRBJ2-7, reads DGGITQSPKYLFRKEGQNVTLSCEQNLNHDAMYWYRQDPGQGLRLIYYSQIVNDFQKGDIAEGYSVSREKKESFPLTVTSAQKNPTAFYLCASSITGPYEQYFGPGTRLTVT.

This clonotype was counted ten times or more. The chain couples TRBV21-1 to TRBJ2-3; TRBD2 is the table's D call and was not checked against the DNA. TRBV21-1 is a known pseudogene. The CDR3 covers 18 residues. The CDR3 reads CASSKTEPRTRSTDTQYF. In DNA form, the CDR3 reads TGTGCCAGCAGCAAAACGGAACCCCGGACTAGATCCACAGATACGCAGTATTTT.

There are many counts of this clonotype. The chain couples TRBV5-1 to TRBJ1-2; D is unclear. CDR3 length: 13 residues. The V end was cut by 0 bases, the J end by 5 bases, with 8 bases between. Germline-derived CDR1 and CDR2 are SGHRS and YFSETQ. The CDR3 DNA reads TGCGCCAGCAGCTTGGACATCCGATATGGCTACACCTTC. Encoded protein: CASSLDIRYGYTF.

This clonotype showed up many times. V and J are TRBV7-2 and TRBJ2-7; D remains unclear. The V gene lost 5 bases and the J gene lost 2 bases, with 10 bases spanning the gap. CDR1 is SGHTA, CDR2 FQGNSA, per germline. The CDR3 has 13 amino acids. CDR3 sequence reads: CASSQRRAYEQYF. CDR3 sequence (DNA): TGTGCCAGCAGCCAACGTCGGGCCTACGAGCAGTACTTC.

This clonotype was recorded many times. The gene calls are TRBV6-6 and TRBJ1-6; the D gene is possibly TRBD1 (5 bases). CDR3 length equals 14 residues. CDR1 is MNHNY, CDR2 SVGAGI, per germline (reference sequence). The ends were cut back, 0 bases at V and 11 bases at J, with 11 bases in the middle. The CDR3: CASSYSLQGTPLHF. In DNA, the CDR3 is TGTGCCAGCAGTTACTCGTTGCAGGGTACACCCCTCCACTTT.

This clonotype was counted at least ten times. The CDR3 DNA reads TGCGCCAGCAGCTTGACAGGGACTAACTATGGCTACACCTTC. Amino acid sequence: CASSLTGTNYGYTF. The chain has TRBV5-1 and TRBJ1-2; D is perhaps TRBD1 (6 bases). Per germline, CDR1 SGHRS and CDR2 YFSETQ. The CDR3 loop spans 14 amino acids. Trimming cost V 1 base and J 0 bases, with 7 bases left between them. Combining the CDR3 with reference TRBV5-1 and TRBJ1-2 gives the whole variable domain KAGVTQTPRYLIKTRGQQVTLSCSPISGHRSVSWYQQTPGQGLQFLFEYFSETQRNKGNFPGRFSGRQFSNSRSEMNVSTLELGDSALYLCASSLTGTNYGYTFGSGTRLTVV.

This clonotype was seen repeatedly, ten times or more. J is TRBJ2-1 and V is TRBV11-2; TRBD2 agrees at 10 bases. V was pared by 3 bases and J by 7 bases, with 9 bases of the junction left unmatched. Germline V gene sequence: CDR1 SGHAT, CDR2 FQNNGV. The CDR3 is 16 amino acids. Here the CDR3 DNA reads TGTGCCAGCAGCTTCCCTAGCGGGAGCCCCCGGAATGAGCAGTTCTTC. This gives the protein CASSFPSGSPRNEQFF. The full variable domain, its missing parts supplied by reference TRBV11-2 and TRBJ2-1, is EAGVAQSPRYKIIEKRQSVAFWCNPISGHATLYWYQQILGQGPKLLIQFQNNGVVDDSQLPKDRFSAERLKGVDSTLKIQPAKLEDSAVYLCASSFPSGSPRNEQFFGPGTRLTVL.

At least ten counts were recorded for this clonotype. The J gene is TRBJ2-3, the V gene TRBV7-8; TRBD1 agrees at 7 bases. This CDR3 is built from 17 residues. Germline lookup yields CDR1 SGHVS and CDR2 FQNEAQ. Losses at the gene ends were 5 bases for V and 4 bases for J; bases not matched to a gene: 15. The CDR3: CASSLHRQGPRPDTQYF. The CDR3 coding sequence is TGTGCCAGCAGCCTACACCGACAGGGTCCAAGGCCAGATACGCAGTATTTT. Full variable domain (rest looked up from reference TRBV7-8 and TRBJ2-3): GAGVSQSPRYKVAKRGQDVALRCDPISGHVSLFWYQQALGQGPEFLTYFQNEAQLDKSGLPSDRFFAERPEGSVSTLKIQRTQQEDSAVYLCASSLHRQGPRPDTQYFGPGTRLTVL.

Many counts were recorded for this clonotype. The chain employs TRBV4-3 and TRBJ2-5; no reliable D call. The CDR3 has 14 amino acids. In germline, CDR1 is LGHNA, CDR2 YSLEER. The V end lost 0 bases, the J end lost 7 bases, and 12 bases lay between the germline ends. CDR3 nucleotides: TGCGCCAGCAGCCAAGATCACGCACCGTTGACCCAGTACTTC. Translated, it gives CASSQDHAPLTQYF.

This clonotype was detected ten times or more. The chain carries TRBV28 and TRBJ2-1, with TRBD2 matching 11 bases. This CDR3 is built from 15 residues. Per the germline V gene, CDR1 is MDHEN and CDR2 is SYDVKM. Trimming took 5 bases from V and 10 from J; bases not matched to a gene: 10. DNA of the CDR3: TGTGCCAGCAGTAATAGCGGGAGGGCCCCTGGGGAGCAGTTCTTC. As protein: CASSNSGRAPGEQFF.

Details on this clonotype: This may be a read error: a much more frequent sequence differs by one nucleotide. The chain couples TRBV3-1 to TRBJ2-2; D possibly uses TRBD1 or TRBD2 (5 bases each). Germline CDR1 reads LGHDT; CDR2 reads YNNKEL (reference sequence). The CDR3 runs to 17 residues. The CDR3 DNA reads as TGTGCCAGCTGCCAAGATCGAGGGGAGAGTGTCACCGGGGAGCTGTTTTTT. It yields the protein CASCQDRGESVTGELFF.

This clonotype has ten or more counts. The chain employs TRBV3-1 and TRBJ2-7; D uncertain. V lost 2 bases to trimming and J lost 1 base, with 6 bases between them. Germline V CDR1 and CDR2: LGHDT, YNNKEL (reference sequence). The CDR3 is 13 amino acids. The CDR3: CASSQKLSYEQYF. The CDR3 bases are TGTGCCAGCAGCCAAAAACTTTCCTACGAGCAGTACTTC.

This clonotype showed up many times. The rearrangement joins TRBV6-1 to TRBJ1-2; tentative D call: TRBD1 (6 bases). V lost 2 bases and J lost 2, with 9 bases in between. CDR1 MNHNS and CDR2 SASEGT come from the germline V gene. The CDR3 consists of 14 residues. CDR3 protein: CASSEQGRNYGYTF. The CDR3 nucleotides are TGTGCCAGCAGTGAACAGGGGCGGAACTATGGCTACACCTTC.

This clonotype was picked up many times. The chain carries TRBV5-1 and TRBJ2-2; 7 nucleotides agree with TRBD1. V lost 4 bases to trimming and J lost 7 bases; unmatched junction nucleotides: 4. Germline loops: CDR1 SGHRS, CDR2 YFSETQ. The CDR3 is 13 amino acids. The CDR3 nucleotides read TGCGCCAGCAGCAGGGGGCAGAGCGGGGAGCTGTTTTTT. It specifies CASSRGQSGELFF.

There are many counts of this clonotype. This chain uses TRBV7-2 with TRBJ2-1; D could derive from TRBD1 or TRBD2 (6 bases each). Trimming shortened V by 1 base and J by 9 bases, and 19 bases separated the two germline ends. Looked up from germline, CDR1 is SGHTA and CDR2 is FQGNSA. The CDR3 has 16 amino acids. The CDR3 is CASSLVRRRDTVEQFF. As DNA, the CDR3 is TGTGCCAGCAGCTTAGTTAGGCGGCGGGACACGGTTGAGCAGTTCTTC.

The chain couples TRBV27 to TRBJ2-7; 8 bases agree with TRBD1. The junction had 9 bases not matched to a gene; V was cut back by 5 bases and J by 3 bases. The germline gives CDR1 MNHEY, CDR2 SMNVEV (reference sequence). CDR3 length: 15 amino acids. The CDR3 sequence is CASSLRQGLVYEQYF. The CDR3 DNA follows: TGTGCCAGCAGTCTCCGACAGGGGTTGGTCTACGAGCAGTACTTC.

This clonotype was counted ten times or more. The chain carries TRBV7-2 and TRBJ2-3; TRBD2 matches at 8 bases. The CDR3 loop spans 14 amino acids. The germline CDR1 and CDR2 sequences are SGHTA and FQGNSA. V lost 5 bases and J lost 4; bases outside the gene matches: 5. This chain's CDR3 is CASSPGGTADTQYF. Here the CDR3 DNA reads TGTGCCAGCAGCCCGGGAGGGACGGCAGATACGCAGTATTTT.

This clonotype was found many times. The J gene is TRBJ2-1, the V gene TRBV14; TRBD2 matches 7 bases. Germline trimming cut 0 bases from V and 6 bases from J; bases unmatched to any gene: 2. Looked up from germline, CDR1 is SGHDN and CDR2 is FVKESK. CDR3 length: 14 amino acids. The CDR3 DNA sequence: TGTGCCAGCAGCCAAGAGGGGAGGGGCAATGAGCAGTTCTTC. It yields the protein CASSQEGRGNEQFF.

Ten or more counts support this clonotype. The CDR3 DNA reads TGCAGCGTTGAGACAACCTCTATTAAAGCCGGCCTCCTGGGGTACGAGCAGTACTTC. It encodes CSVETTSIKAGLLGYEQYF. The genes are TRBV29-1 and TRBJ2-7; D is undetermined. The CDR3 runs 19 residues. V was trimmed by 3 bases and J by 4 bases, leaving 31 bases between them. Germline V gene sequence: CDR1 SQVTM, CDR2 ANQGSEA.

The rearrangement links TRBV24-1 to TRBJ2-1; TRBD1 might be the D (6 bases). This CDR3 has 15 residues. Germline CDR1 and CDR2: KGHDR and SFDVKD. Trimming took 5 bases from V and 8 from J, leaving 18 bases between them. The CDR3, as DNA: TGTGCCACCAGTGCCCGCGAGGGGGTATCGGATGAGCAGTTCTTC. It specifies CATSAREGVSDEQFF.

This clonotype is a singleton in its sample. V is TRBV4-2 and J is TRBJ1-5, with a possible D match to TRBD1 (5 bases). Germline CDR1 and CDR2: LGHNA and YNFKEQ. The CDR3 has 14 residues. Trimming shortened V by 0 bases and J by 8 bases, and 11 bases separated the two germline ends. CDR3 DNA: TGTGCCAGCAGCCAAGACAGGGTCGCCAAGCCCCAGCATTTT. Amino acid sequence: CASSQDRVAKPQHF.

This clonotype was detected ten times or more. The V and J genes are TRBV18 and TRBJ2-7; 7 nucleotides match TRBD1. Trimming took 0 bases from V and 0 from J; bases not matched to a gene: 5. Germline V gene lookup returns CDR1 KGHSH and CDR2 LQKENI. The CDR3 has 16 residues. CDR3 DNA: TGTGCCAGCTCACCACCGCTGACAGGGATCTCCTACGAGCAGTACTTC. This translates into CASSPPLTGISYEQYF.